This T cell receptor (beta chain) was captured by sequencing in a study of T cell responses to AZD1222 COVID-19 vaccine. Study in general: Second-dose schedules of about 4 or about 12 weeks were combined.

Trimming took off 4 bases at V and 2 bases at J, with 10 bases between the two ends. CDR1 is SGHRS and CDR2 is YFSETQ in the germline V gene. The length of the CDR3 is 13 residues. Concerning this clone: Its antigen is not identified.

Study-wide findings and caveats: Two doses of AZD1222 preceded a rise in Spike-specific TCR breadth and depth.

The protocol was immunoSEQ multiplex PCR, while the TCRdb copy is restricted to in-frame clones and leaves out a portion. This sample carries 120,000 or so clones, approximately 87% of them seen once, and the ten largest clones take 8% to 13%. The chain is built from TRBV5-1 and TRBJ2-7, with D possibly TRBD1 on 5 matching bases. The TCR was taken from an adult in good health. The specimen was peripheral blood, collected on day 0 of AZD1222 vaccination. The CDR3 DNA is TGCGCCAGCAGCCCCCAGGGCGCCTACGAGCAGTACTTC. Encoded protein: CASSPQGAYEQYF.